This TCR delta chain was recorded in a study of delta chain sequences of gamma delta T cells (dated by TCRdb to 2016 to 2017). V loses 3 bases at its end and J loses 3 bases; junction bases beyond the gene matches: 10. The CDR3 covers 17 residues, taking in both the cysteine and the phenylalanine. The DNA shown is the 51-base CDR3, in frame from base 1. The germline V gene encodes CDR1 GEAIGNYY and CDR2 EKD. This clone was seen many times. The antigen it binds to is not known. Base qualities are not provided; no much larger clone lies one nucleotide away. The library was built by means of 5' RACE. TCRdb shows the sequencer as Illumina MiSeq. The public reads were reprocessed by TCRdb using CATT, and rows of matching DNA were later combined. In this sample the table shows more than 2,500 delta-chain clones, roughly 6% of which occur a single time. The top ten hold around 49% of the sample.

The sequenced sample was either unsorted cells or a sorted T cell fraction (not recorded which). The chain uses TRDV2 and TRDJ2, with TRDD3 matching 9 junction bases. The TCR sequence derives from a human donor in good health. The DNA sequence reads TGTGCCTGTGACGAATTGGGGGATAACCCGATGACAGCACAACTCTTCTTT. It translates to CACDELGDNPMTAQLFF.